These 21 T cell receptor beta chains were all obtained from the same sample, sequenced in a study of graft-versus-host responses after intestinal transplantation. Their antigen targets remain unknown. Sequencing used immunoSEQ multiplex PCR; TCRdb keeps in-frame clones, though not all of them. Counted here are more than 65,000 clones, about nine tenths occurring once; the ten biggest clones make up about 1.3%. Sequencing used unstimulated CD8+ T cells sorted from spleen or lymph node cells, obtained before intestinal transplant. The receptors stem from a human donor who received an intestinal transplant.

This clone was picked up one time. This chain links TRBV9 with TRBJ1-2; 8 nucleotides align to TRBD1. Germline trimming cut 6 bases from V and 4 bases from J; bases unmatched to any gene: 5. CDR3 size: 13 residues. The germline CDR1 and CDR2 sequences are SGDLS and YYNGEE. The CDR3 protein is CASTSQGAYGYTF. CDR3 bases: TGTGCCAGCACGAGTCAGGGGGCCTATGGCTACACCTTC.

The V gene is TRBV6-6, the J gene TRBJ1-1, with D uncertain. The V and J ends lost 6 bases and 8 bases respectively, with 13 bases between them. The CDR3 is 12 residues long. Germline CDR1 reads MNHNY; CDR2 reads SVGAGI (reference sequence). This CDR3 reads CASRLGRPEAFF. The CDR3 nucleotides are TGTGCCAGCAGACTAGGACGTCCCGAAGCTTTCTTT.

The V call is TRBV25-1, the J call TRBJ2-7, with D perhaps TRBD2 (5 bases). Per germline, CDR1 MGHDK and CDR2 SYGVNS. This CDR3 comprises 14 residues. Trimming removed 6 bases from V and 0 bases from J, with 12 bases in between. CDR3 amino acids: CASSRIGSSYEQYF. The CDR3, as DNA: TGTGCCAGCAGCCGAATAGGGAGCTCCTACGAGCAGTACTTC.

This clone occurred once. The chain couples TRBV6-1 to TRBJ2-5, with D possibly being TRBD2 (5 bases). The J call may be mistaken, given a closer DNA end match to TRBJ2-7. The germline CDR1 and CDR2 sequences are MNHNS and SASEGT. CDR3 length: 14 residues. The CDR3 region is CATGGILEGYEQYF. In DNA form, the CDR3 reads TGTGCCACCGGTGGAATCCTAGAGGGCTACGAGCAGTACTTC.

V gene TRBV27 combines with J gene TRBJ1-2; a possible D gene is TRBD1 (6 bases). V dropped 2 bases and J dropped 3 bases, with 16 bases sitting between them. The CDR3 extends over 16 amino acids. CDR1 is MNHEY, CDR2 SMNVEV, per germline (reference sequence). The CDR3 loop reads CASSLTLQGRDYGYTF. The CDR3 DNA is TGTGCCAGCAGTTTAACCCTACAGGGTAGGGACTATGGCTACACCTTC.

This clone has only one observation. This sequence joins TRBV10-2 and TRBJ1-2, with 8 positions matching TRBD1. Trimming removed 6 bases from V and 4 bases from J; junction bases left unmatched: 7. The CDR3 has 14 residues. Per the germline V gene, CDR1 is WSHSY and CDR2 is SAAADI. In nucleotides, the CDR3 is TGCGCCAGCAGCCCCGGACAGGGTGCCTATGGCTACACCTTC. This codes for CASSPGQGAYGYTF.

The chain joins TRBV27 to TRBJ1-2, with a possible D match to TRBD1 (5 bases). Germline CDR1 and CDR2: MNHEY and SMNVEV (reference sequence). The germline V and J ends were trimmed by 2 bases and 8 bases, with 15 bases remaining between them. The length of the CDR3 is 14 residues. The CDR3 DNA reads TGTGCCAGCAGTTTAGGCGGGGGGGGAGAAGGCTACACCTTC. It translates to CASSLGGGGEGYTF.

The rearrangement links TRBV27 to TRBJ1-1, with D maybe TRBD1 (5 bases). Per the germline V gene, CDR1 is MNHEY and CDR2 is SMNVEV (reference sequence). This CDR3 is 13 amino acids long. V lost 1 base, J lost 6 bases, and 9 bases lay in between. The CDR3 DNA follows: TGTGCCAGCAGTTTATGGGGGGGATCTGAAGCTTTCTTT. This encodes CASSLWGGSEAFF.

The chain is built from TRBV5-1 and TRBJ1-6; 9 bases fit TRBD1. The CDR3 runs to 16 residues. J gave up 4 bases and V 4 bases, and 6 bases lay outside the gene matches. From germline, CDR1 is SGHRS and CDR2 YFSETQ. This CDR3 reads CASSEGQGSYNSPLHF. The CDR3 DNA sequence: TGCGCCAGCAGCGAGGGACAGGGTTCGTATAATTCACCCCTCCACTTT.

This clone showed up just once. The chain carries TRBV4-1 and TRBJ1-1; 8 bases agree with TRBD1. Germline CDR1 MGHRA, CDR2 YSYEKL. This CDR3 is built from 15 residues. J lost 4 bases, V lost 2 bases, and 6 bases had no gene match. The CDR3 region has the DNA TGCGCCAGCAGCCAAAGACAGGGGAGTGGCACTGAAGCTTTCTTT. Translation gives CASSQRQGSGTEAFF.

V and J are TRBV7-8 and TRBJ2-7; perhaps TRBD1 as D (5 bases). The CDR3 has 14 residues. Trimming shortened V by 7 bases and J by 0 bases, and 13 bases separated the two germline ends. The V gene's germline CDR1 is SGHVS and CDR2 FQNEAQ. The CDR3 DNA is TGTGCCAGCATCCAGGGCTTGAGCTCCTACGAGCAGTACTTC. Translation gives CASIQGLSSYEQYF.

The gene calls are TRBV5-4 and TRBJ1-3; D ambiguous. The CDR3 runs to 16 residues. V was shortened by 2 bases and J by 0 bases, with 12 bases between the two germline ends. CDR1 SGHNT and CDR2 YYREEE come from the germline V gene (reference sequence). The CDR3 region has the DNA TGTGCCAGCAGCTTACTCGAGGGAGACTCTGGAAACACCATATATTTT. Translated: CASSLLEGDSGNTIYF.

V is TRBV7-9 and J is TRBJ2-3; D gene uncertain. The germline gives CDR1 SEHNR, CDR2 FQNEAQ (reference sequence). The CDR3 sequence is 13 residues long. V lost 1 base and J lost 6, with 8 bases in between. The DNA for the CDR3 is TGTGCCAGCAGCTTAGTGCACGGGGATACGCAGTATTTT. This sequence encodes CASSLVHGDTQYF.

The gene calls are TRBV6-1 and TRBJ2-7, with TRBD2 matching 8 bases. The CDR3 covers 14 residues. V gave up 7 bases and J gave up 3 bases; unmatched junction bases: 8. CDR1 and CDR2 (germline): MNHNS, SASEGT. CDR3 nucleotide sequence: TGTGCCAGCAACAGACTAGCGAAAAACTACGAGCAGTACTTC. It is translated as CASNRLAKNYEQYF.

This chain connects TRBV15 to TRBJ1-2; D unresolved. The ends were cut back, 4 bases at V and 5 bases at J, with 11 bases in the middle. This CDR3 spans 13 amino acids. Germline V lookup: CDR1 LNHNV, CDR2 YYDKDF (reference sequence). The CDR3 spells CATSMRDGYGYTF. CDR3 DNA: TGTGCCACCAGCATGAGGGATGGGTATGGCTACACCTTC. Full variable domain (missing parts from reference TRBV15 and TRBJ1-2): DAMVIQNPRYQVTQFGKPVTLSCSQTLNHNVMYWYQQKSSQAPKLLFHYYDKDFNNEADTPDNFQSRRPNTSFCFLDIRSPGLGDTAMYLCATSMRDGYGYTFGSGTRLTVV.

The J gene is TRBJ1-2, the V gene TRBV11-2; D is perhaps TRBD1 (5 bases). Germline V gene lookup returns CDR1 SGHAT and CDR2 FQNNGV. The CDR3 consists of 16 residues. Trimming took 1 base from V and 6 from J, leaving 18 bases between them. The CDR3 is CASSLGGLWEDNGYTF. Written as DNA, the CDR3 is TGTGCCAGCAGCTTAGGGGGGTTGTGGGAGGACAATGGCTACACCTTC.

The genes are TRBV27 and TRBJ1-2; 7 nucleotides align to TRBD1. This CDR3 is built from 16 residues. The V and J ends lost 5 bases and 2 bases, in that order; junction bases with no gene match: 11. CDR1 is MNHEY and CDR2 is SMNVEV in the germline V gene (reference sequence). The CDR3 spells CASSPSPGQLNYGYTF. DNA for the CDR3: TGTGCCAGCAGTCCATCCCCGGGACAGCTAAACTATGGCTACACCTTC.

This clone was seen only a few times. CDR3 amino acids: CASSLAETGRSPLHF. The CDR3 region has the DNA TGCGCCAGCAGCTTGGCCGAGACAGGGAGGTCACCCCTCCACTTT. The chain employs TRBV5-1 and TRBJ1-6; TRBD1 agrees at 7 bases. J was trimmed by 10 bases and V by 0 bases; bases with no gene match: 7. The CDR3 loop spans 15 amino acids. Germline CDR1 SGHRS, CDR2 YFSETQ.

Notes on this clone: This sample includes further DNA sequences coding for the same CDR3. The chain joins TRBV13 to TRBJ1-5, with 7 bases aligning to TRBD1. Germline CDR1 and CDR2: PRHDT and FYEKMQ (reference sequence). V gave up 0 bases and J gave up 4 bases; unmatched junction bases: 3. The CDR3 is 15 residues long. In DNA, the CDR3 is TGTGCCAGCAGCTTAGGGGGACAGAGTAATCAGCCCCAGCATTTT. Translating gives CASSLGGQSNQPQHF.

The rearrangement uses TRBV6-5 and TRBJ2-2; D is perhaps TRBD1 (5 bases). Trimming cost V 7 bases and J 1 base, with 10 bases left between them. The CDR3 is 14 residues long. CDR1 and CDR2 from the germline V gene are MNHEY and SVGAGI. As DNA, the CDR3 is TGTGCCAGCACCGGACAAATGAACACCGGGGAGCTGTTTTTT. Translating it yields CASTGQMNTGELFF.

J is TRBJ2-1 and V is TRBV5-1; 7 nucleotides line up with TRBD1. The CDR3 totals 19 residues. The trim removed 4 bases at V and 8 bases at J, leaving 24 bases unmatched. The germline V gene has CDR1 SGHRS and CDR2 YFSETQ. CDR3 coding DNA: TGCGCCAGCAGCGCCGGTTTGGGGACAGCAATTAGAAGGAATGATGAGCAGTTCTTC. Translation gives CASSAGLGTAIRRNDEQFF.